The 19 T cell receptor beta chains given below trace back to one sample, sequenced in a study of T cells of healthy individuals (dated by TCRdb to about 2018). Library preparation was by 5' RACE. Sequencing instrument: Illumina MiSeq. TCRdb reworked the public reads: Q25 trimming with fastp, MiXCR clone assembly, productive beta chains retained. Every CDR3 protein is listed once, alongside the most common genes and DNA of its rows. Counted in this sample were about 57,000 distinct CDR3 sequences; roughly 15% of them appeared once. Roughly 4.7% of the sample goes to the ten largest clones. All receptors derive from a human donor in good health.

This clonotype was picked up a small number of times. The V and J genes are TRBV28 and TRBJ2-1; 12 bases map to TRBD2. The CDR3 totals 15 residues. After removal of 4 bases from V and 7 bases from J, the junction contained 5 bases not matched to a gene. Germline V gene lookup returns CDR1 MDHEN and CDR2 SYDVKM. The CDR3 here is CASSSTSGGINEQFF. CDR3 coding DNA: TGTGCCAGCAGTTCGACTAGCGGGGGTATAAATGAGCAGTTCTTC.

This clonotype was detected many times. The chain has TRBV24-1 and TRBJ1-5; maybe TRBD1 (6 bases). Looked up from germline, CDR1 is KGHDR and CDR2 is SFDVKD. V was pared by 3 bases and J by 1 base, with 9 bases between. The CDR3 consists of 15 residues. The CDR3 reads CATSDRGASNQPQHF. The CDR3 nucleotides are TGTGCCACCAGTGATCGGGGGGCCAGCAATCAGCCCCAGCATTTT.

This clonotype showed up just once. The chain couples TRBV18 to TRBJ2-1, with 7 bases identical to TRBD2. The CDR3 runs to 13 residues. Germline V gene data show CDR1 as KGHSH and CDR2 as LQKENI. V lost 8 bases and J lost 6; bases outside the gene matches: 7. The CDR3 DNA follows: TGTGCCAGCCTCCTAGCGGAGGCCAATGAGCAGTTCTTC. This encodes CASLLAEANEQFF.

A word on this clonotype: Possible read error: a much larger clone is one base away. The chain combines TRBV7-9 with TRBJ2-5, with D perhaps TRBD2 (6 bases). CDR1 and CDR2 (germline): SEHNR, FQNEAQ (reference sequence). Trimming stripped 3 bases from V and 3 bases from J, with 17 bases between. CDR3 length equals 16 residues. The CDR3 DNA reads TGTGCCAGCAGCTTCACTAACGGGAGTCCAAAAGAGACCCAGTACTTC. Protein: CASSFTNGSPKETQYF.

This clonotype was picked up many times. The CDR3 DNA is TGCGCCAGCAGCCAAGAGTTAAGGACTAGCGTGTCCAATGAGCAGTTCTTC. Translated, it gives CASSQELRTSVSNEQFF. V and J are TRBV4-3 and TRBJ2-1, with 9 bases matching TRBD2. V shed 0 bases, J shed 6 bases, and the junction held 9 bases outside the gene matches. CDR3 length equals 17 residues. Germline assignment: CDR1 LGHNA and CDR2 YSLEER.

Only a few counts were recorded for this clonotype. V gene TRBV5-1 combines with J gene TRBJ1-2; D is ambiguous. The CDR3 is made up of 12 amino acids. Per the germline V gene, CDR1 is SGHRS and CDR2 is YFSETQ. V lost 8 bases to trimming and J lost 4 bases, with 12 bases between them. CDR3 residues: CASYRTGYGYTF. CDR3 nucleotide sequence: TGCGCCAGTTACCGGACGGGCTATGGCTACACCTTC.

This clonotype was observed at least ten times. J is TRBJ2-7 and V is TRBV7-2; D unresolved. The CDR3 totals 12 residues. CDR1 and CDR2 from the germline V gene are SGHTA and FQGNSA. V gave up 2 bases and J gave up 3 bases, with 5 bases separating them. The DNA of the CDR3 is TGTGCCAGCAGCTTATCTCGCTACGAGCAGTACTTC. Protein product: CASSLSRYEQYF. The whole variable domain, filled in from reference TRBV7-2 and TRBJ2-7, reads GAGVSQSPSNKVTEKGKDVELRCDPISGHTALYWYRQSLGQGLEFLIYFQGNSAPDKSGLPSDRFSAERTGGSVSTLTIQRTQQEDSAVYLCASSLSRYEQYFGPGTRLTVT.

This chain links TRBV20-1 with TRBJ1-1; maybe TRBD1 (5 bases). The CDR3 covers 13 residues. The germline CDR1 and CDR2 sequences are DFQATT and SNEGSKA (reference sequence). Trimming stripped 5 bases from V and 3 bases from J, with 13 bases between. The CDR3 bases are TGCAGTGCTCGAGGGACTCCTTACACTGAAGCTTTCTTT. Translation: CSARGTPYTEAFF.

This clonotype was counted many times. The chain combines TRBV10-3 with TRBJ1-2; TRBD1 matches 8 bases. CDR1 ENHRY and CDR2 SYGVKD come from the germline V gene. The trim removed 0 bases at V and 6 bases at J, leaving 6 bases unmatched. The CDR3 spans 15 residues. CDR3 protein: CAISESRAGGHGYTF. CDR3 in DNA: TGTGCCATCAGTGAGTCGAGGGCAGGGGGCCATGGCTACACCTTC.

CDR3 in amino acids: CASTTPHGNTEAFF. CDR3 coding DNA: TGTGCCAGCACCACCCCTCACGGGAACACTGAAGCTTTCTTT. J is TRBJ1-1 and V is TRBV6-5; D is unclear. The germline gives CDR1 MNHEY, CDR2 SVGAGI. V was pared by 7 bases and J by 1 base, with 13 bases between. The CDR3 runs to 14 residues.

The sample holds a few counts of this clonotype. This sequence joins TRBV6-6 and TRBJ1-4; possibly TRBD1 for D (5 bases). The CDR3 sequence is 14 residues long. CDR1 and CDR2 (germline): MNHNY, SVGAGI (reference sequence). V was clipped by 6 bases and J by 5 bases, with 13 bases between them. The CDR3 DNA is TGTGCCAGCAGCCCAGGGAGGGCGAATGAAAAACTGTTTTTT. Amino acids: CASSPGRANEKLFF.

The table lists this clonotype with a few counts. V usage is TRBV7-2 and J usage is TRBJ2-3; the D gene is possibly TRBD2 (6 bases). This CDR3 is built from 16 residues. V was shortened by 2 bases and J by 2 bases, with 14 bases between the two germline ends. CDR1 and CDR2 (germline): SGHTA, FQGNSA. The CDR3 sequence: CASSLFTSRYTDTQYF. The CDR3, as DNA: TGTGCCAGCAGCTTATTTACTAGCAGATACACAGATACGCAGTATTTT.

The chain recombines TRBV12-3 or TRBV12-4 with TRBJ2-2; D is possibly TRBD2 (7 bases). This CDR3 comprises 13 residues. V was cut by 8 bases and J by 7 bases, with 14 bases left in between. For the CDR3, the DNA is TGTGCCAGCGGGGGCCGGGGGGACGGGGAGCTGTTTTTT. Translated, it gives CASGGRGDGELFF.

There are many counts of this clonotype. The V call is TRBV28, the J call TRBJ1-2, with a possible D match to TRBD1 (5 bases). The CDR3 loop spans 15 amino acids. V was clipped by 5 bases and J by 2 bases, with 15 bases between them. Germline loops: CDR1 MDHEN, CDR2 SYDVKM. CDR3 protein: CASSRPGVGNYGYTF. The CDR3 region has the DNA TGTGCCAGCAGTCGGCCGGGGGTAGGGAACTATGGCTACACCTTC.

The rearrangement uses TRBV6-6 and TRBJ2-7, with D possibly being TRBD2 (6 bases). The CDR3 is 15 residues long. Trimming cost V 5 bases and J 3 bases, with 17 bases left between them. The germline V gene encodes CDR1 MNHNY and CDR2 SVGAGI (reference sequence). CDR3 region: CASSVSATSRYEQYF. The DNA for the CDR3 is TGTGCCAGCAGTGTATCCGCGACTAGTCGCTACGAGCAGTACTTC.

This clonotype has ten or more counts. The chain uses TRBV28 and TRBJ1-5, with D hard to call. With 3 bases removed from V and 5 bases from J, the gap between germline ends came to 14 bases. Looked up from germline, CDR1 is MDHEN and CDR2 is SYDVKM. The CDR3 loop spans 15 amino acids. CDR3 amino acids: CASSFFSERDQPQHF. The CDR3 region has the DNA TGTGCCAGCAGTTTCTTTTCCGAGAGAGATCAGCCCCAGCATTTT.

This clonotype has ten or more counts. The gene calls are TRBV30 and TRBJ1-2; possibly TRBD1 for D (6 bases). Germline V CDR1 and CDR2: GTSNPN, SVGIG (reference sequence). V lost 6 bases and J lost 0, with 11 bases in between. The CDR3 loop spans 13 amino acids. CDR3 loop: CACEGGSNYGYTF. In DNA form, the CDR3 reads TGTGCCTGCGAGGGGGGCTCTAACTATGGCTACACCTTC.

The table lists this clonotype with a few counts. The chain links TRBV6-2 or TRBV6-3 to TRBJ2-4; D uncertain. CDR1 is MNHEY, CDR2 SVGEGT, per germline. Trimming removed 5 bases at V and 1 base at J, with 18 bases between. The CDR3 spans 17 residues. CDR3 sequence: CASSLRSARGAKNIQYF. The CDR3 DNA sequence: TGTGCCAGCAGTCTACGGAGCGCAAGAGGCGCCAAAAACATTCAGTACTTC.

V is TRBV10-3 and J is TRBJ1-3, with a weak D call TRBD1 (5 bases). The CDR3 is 14 residues long. CDR1 and CDR2 (germline): ENHRY, SYGVKD. V lost 9 bases and J lost 4, with 16 bases in between. CDR3 coding DNA: TGTGCCATGAGGGCTGGGACGCGGGGAAACACCATATATTTT. Amino acids: CAMRAGTRGNTIYF.